This T cell receptor beta chain was found in a study of blood T cells in healthy people across ages (dated by TCRdb to the mid-2010s). Regarding the study in general: Template switching captured roughly one uniquely barcoded TCR beta cDNA molecule per two T cells in model experiments. The study measured age-related changes in TCR beta repertoire diversity using deep sequencing normalized with unique cDNA molecular identifiers. Donors were grouped into four age groups: young (average approximately 15 years), middle-aged (under 40), aged (approximately 58) and long-lived (approximately 81). To avoid experimental bias, donors of different ages were spread randomly across the sequencing lanes. For two donors (one aged 18 to 29 and one aged 80 or older), the study analyzed two additional independent replicas of 1 million unique cDNA reads from the same blood draw. The research as a whole found: Compared with the aged group, the long-lived group had more naive CD4+ T cells, fewer expanded clones and increased TCR diversity, a pattern suggesting age selection. A strong correlation was found between observed TCR beta diversity and the percentage of naive T cells measured by flow cytometry. Because the CMV infection status of the donors was unknown, age-related changes in expanded clonotypes may potentially have been confounded. Observed TCR beta diversity per million T cells fell roughly linearly with age, and a significant reduction was already apparent by age roughly 40. Since profiling was done on bulk unsorted PBMCs, naive and antigen-experienced compartments could not be conclusively compared. Total diversity estimates from one million sequenced T cells were considered lower bounds and underestimates.

To prepare the library, 5' RACE was applied. These reads were obtained on an Illumina HiSeq 2500. The second PCR ran for roughly 7 to 12 cycles and used a J-beta primer mix along with a sample-barcoded 5' primer. A template-switch 5' adaptor carrying 12 random nucleotides introduced a unique molecular identifier onto each TCR beta cDNA molecule. Each sample yielded at least 3 million CDR3-containing paired-end reads. All of the RNA was converted into first-strand cDNA using the Mint cDNA synthesis kit, with a TRBC-specific oligonucleotide serving as the primer. Following uracil-DNA glycosylase treatment, a first 18-cycle PCR with universal primers M1SS and BC2_uni_R was performed on all cDNA. Per the source publication's procedure: Normalization of each sample was performed by random selection of 1 million high-quality reads, each carrying a distinct molecular identifier. Instead of being binned into consensus sequences, reads that shared molecular identifiers were thrown out. CDR3 identification, clonotype clustering and error correction used MiTCR with a Q25 quality threshold and the strictest error-elimination algorithm. A nonparametric unseen species model with Euler transformation was used to estimate lower-bound total TCR beta diversity. TCRdb ran its own pipeline on the public reads, namely fastp trimming at Q25 and MiXCR clone calling, and kept in-frame beta chains. Rows merge per CDR3 protein into single entries with the most common DNA and genes. What appears here as the V and J calls and clone size reflects TCRdb's work, not the paper's. The sample table contains 1.5 million to 2 million distinct CDR3 sequences; only one count was recorded for less than 50% of them. Jointly, the top ten make up 2% to 2.5% of the sample.

Reading the germline V gene gives CDR1 SGDLS and CDR2 YYNGEE. The CDR3 has 15 amino acids, counting the end cysteine and phenylalanine. Only CDR3 DNA remains: 45 bases, in frame from the first base. Deletion took 2 bases off V and 8 bases off J, with a span of 17 bases between the germline ends. The donors were 40 or so Caucasian individuals from Russia, aged about 6 to 95 years, who were systemically healthy. Each donor gave around 9.9 milliliters of peripheral blood, collected into EDTA-treated Vacutainer tubes. Ficoll-Paque density-gradient centrifugation was used to isolate PBMCs, with at least 6 million obtained per sample. Trizol reagent was used to extract total RNA from the PBMCs, yielding at least 5.5 micrograms per sample. The percentages of naive CD45RAhigh/CD27high T cells were determined by flow cytometry on a PBMC aliquot from every donor. As to this clonotype: It has no known antigen specificity. No quality values exist for individual bases; no much larger clone is one base distant.

The receptor chain draws on TRBV9 and TRBJ2-1; the D segment could be TRBD1, given 8 matching bases. The TCR originated in a woman aged 40 to 55 in good health. Material: blood. The encoded CDR3 is CASSVTGGGNDEQFF. The sequenced DNA is TGTGCCAGCAGCGTTACAGGGGGGGGTAACGATGAGCAGTTCTTC.